This record looks at one TCR beta chain sequence and its context. The sample originates from a study of cytomegalovirus exposure and HLA in healthy donors. With V trimmed by 5 bases and J by 5 bases, 8 bases remained unmatched. The CDR3 spans 15 residues. Per the germline V gene, CDR1 is SGHVS and CDR2 is FQNEAQ. Sequenced by immunoSEQ multiplex PCR; TCRdb stores in-frame clones only, minus some. The table lists some 210,000 clones, roughly 84% of them singletons. The sequence came from a young woman in good health and CMV-seropositive. The sequencing sample was made of PBMCs. The chain is built from TRBV7-8 and TRBJ1-5; 8 bases map to TRBD1. CDR3 sequence reads: CASSHDRGRHQPQHF. The CDR3 DNA is TGTGCCAGCAGCCATGACAGGGGACGGCATCAGCCCCAGCATTTT.